This TCR beta chain was found in a study of regulatory T cells in long-lasting Graves disease. Building of the TCR beta libraries involved iRepertoire HTBI primers and Arm-PCR of CDR3 regions. TCRdb re-analysed the multiplex PCR reads in MiXCR, keeping a single row per CDR3 protein. The data hold 400,000 to 500,000 distinct CDR3 sequences, with approximately 16% observed a single time. This sample's time point: newly diagnosed GD, antithyroid drugs for less than 3 months. Generation of the TCR library employed RNA extracted from PBMCs. Trimming shortened V by 2 bases and J by 4 bases, and 13 bases separated the two germline ends. CDR1 and CDR2 from the germline V gene are SGHDT and YYEEEE. CDR3 length equals 15 residues. Whole-study results and caveats: Persistent disease preferred TRBV28, TRBJ1-2 and TRBJ2-5.

Worth noting for this clonotype: Antigen unknown.

The sample also formed part of further work on T cells in Graves' hyperthyroidism and ophthalmopathy. Turning to that study: Based on clinical symptoms, serum thyroxine and TRAb, thyroid ultrasound and orbital computed tomography, diagnoses were reached. First-round RT-PCR targeting the TCR CDR3 was performed with the HTBI primer set.

The source of this sequence is a woman in her 40s with Graves disease. This material consisted of peripheral blood mononuclear cells (PBMCs), taken at new diagnosis, from a patient treated with antithyroid drugs. The J gene is TRBJ2-4, the V gene TRBV5-6; weak D call: TRBD2 (6 bases). The CDR3 loop is CASSLRERGKNIQYF. CDR3 in DNA: TGTGCCAGCAGCTTACGGGAGAGGGGTAAAAACATTCAGTACTTC.